The 21 T cell receptor beta chains below were found in one sample sequenced in a study of T cells in Graves' hyperthyroidism and ophthalmopathy. Amplification targeted TCR beta CDR3 regions from RNA transcripts. HTBI primers drove first-round RT-PCR of the TCR CDR3. TCRdb itself ran the multiplex PCR reads through MiXCR, one entry per CDR3 protein. The sample holds roughly 740,000 distinct CDR3 sequences, around 17% seen once. Source material: blood. The receptors were sampled from a man aged 18 to 30 with Graves' hyperthyroidism.

This clonotype has ten or more counts. The CDR3 loop reads CASSLDRGSGANVLTF. The CDR3 DNA follows: TGTGCCAGCAGCTTAGATCGGGGGTCTGGGGCCAACGTCCTGACTTTC. The chain joins TRBV11-2 to TRBJ2-6; D is possibly TRBD2 (6 bases). This CDR3 has 16 amino acids. CDR1 SGHAT and CDR2 FQNNGV come from the germline V gene. The V gene lost 0 bases and the J gene lost 1 base, with 7 bases spanning the gap.

This clonotype was detected many times. The chain recombines TRBV7-9 with TRBJ2-3; 13 bases are shared with TRBD2. Per germline, CDR1 SEHNR and CDR2 FQNEAQ (reference sequence). This CDR3 has 16 amino acids. The V and J ends lost 8 bases and 5 bases, in that order; junction bases with no gene match: 10. The CDR3 reads CASGGFGLAGVDTQYF. CDR3 nucleotide sequence: TGTGCCAGCGGAGGATTCGGACTAGCGGGGGTAGATACGCAGTATTTT.

This clonotype was picked up many times. J is TRBJ2-1 and V is TRBV6-6, with TRBD1 matching 8 bases. Germline CDR1 reads MNHNY; CDR2 reads SVGAGI (reference sequence). Unmatched junction bases numbered 6, after V lost 1 base and J lost 7 bases. This CDR3 has 15 residues. The CDR3 loop is CASSYLGQVGNEQFF. The CDR3 DNA reads TGTGCCAGCAGTTACTTGGGACAGGTGGGGAATGAGCAGTTCTTC.

This clonotype was picked up a small number of times. The chain's CDR3 is CASTAYGGRADTQYF. DNA of the CDR3: TGTGCCAGTACTGCATATGGCGGGAGGGCAGATACGCAGTATTTT. The genes are TRBV19 and TRBJ2-3; TRBD2 matches at 9 bases. The junction had 9 bases not matched to a gene; V was cut back by 7 bases and J by 4 bases. Germline V CDR1 and CDR2: LNHDA, SQIVND (reference sequence). CDR3 size: 15 residues.

This clonotype showed up many times. The V and J genes are TRBV7-3 and TRBJ2-1; weak D call: TRBD1 (5 bases). CDR1 SGHTA and CDR2 FQGTGA come from the germline V gene. Trimming took 0 bases from V and 4 from J, leaving 10 bases between them. This CDR3 has 15 amino acids. The DNA of the CDR3 is TGTGCCAGCAGCTTAACTGGGGCAGGGTACAATGAGCAGTTCTTC. Protein sequence: CASSLTGAGYNEQFF.

This clonotype came up many times. The chain is built from TRBV28 and TRBJ2-1, with 10 bases lining up with TRBD2. V dropped 4 bases and J dropped 6; count of bases not matched to a gene: 15. The CDR3 length is 18 residues. Per germline, CDR1 MDHEN and CDR2 SYDVKM. CDR3 sequence (DNA): TGTGCCAGCAGTTCTCCTGGGCTAGCGGGAGTTAAATTCAATGAGCAGTTCTTC. Protein sequence: CASSSPGLAGVKFNEQFF.

The V call is TRBV20-1, the J call TRBJ2-3; 9 bases agree with TRBD2. After removal of 6 bases from V and 5 bases from J, the junction contained 12 bases not matched to a gene. Germline V CDR1 and CDR2: DFQATT, SNEGSKA (reference sequence). CDR3 length: 15 residues. CDR3: CSALGASGNVDTQYF. The CDR3 nucleotides read TGCAGTGCCCTCGGGGCTAGCGGGAACGTAGATACGCAGTATTTT.

This clonotype was seen at least ten times. This chain joins TRBV10-3 and TRBJ1-2; D perhaps matches TRBD1 (6 bases). Germline lookup yields CDR1 ENHRY and CDR2 SYGVKD. The CDR3 is 10 residues long. The CDR3 here is CVSQGSGYTF. The CDR3 DNA is TGTGTATCTCAGGGGAGCGGCTACACCTTC.

As to this clonotype: Since a much larger clone is just one base distant, this may be a read error. Without the conserved terminal phenylalanine or tryptophan, this CDR3 likely stems from a read error. The gene calls are TRBV12-3 or TRBV12-4 and TRBJ2-7, with TRBD1 matching 7 bases. The ends lost 5 bases at V and 6 bases at J; junction bases unmatched: 10. The CDR3 consists of 14 residues. CDR3 coding DNA: TGTGCCAGCAGTCCAGACAGGGATGGGTTCGAGCAGTACCTC. This sequence encodes CASSPDRDGFEQYL.

V usage is TRBV5-1 and J usage is TRBJ1-1; unclear D gene. This CDR3 is built from 12 residues. Germline CDR1 SGHRS, CDR2 YFSETQ. Trimming removed 5 bases at V and 10 bases at J, with 15 bases between. The CDR3 region is CASREGQFRAFF. CDR3 nucleotide sequence: TGCGCCAGCAGGGAGGGTCAGTTCCGAGCTTTCTTT.

This clonotype was seen repeatedly, ten times or more. The gene calls are TRBV2 and TRBJ2-3; 9 bases fit TRBD2. V dropped 1 base and J dropped 4; count of bases not matched to a gene: 6. Germline-derived CDR1 and CDR2 are SNHLY and FYNNEI. CDR3 length: 16 amino acids. In nucleotides, the CDR3 is TGTGCCAGCAGTGAAGGGGCGGGAGGGCCCGCAGATACGCAGTATTTT. Protein: CASSEGAGGPADTQYF.

This clonotype was seen only a few times. A read error may be the cause here, since a much bigger clone is one base away. The gene calls are TRBV6-1 and TRBJ2-7; tentative D call: TRBD1 (5 bases). The V gene lost 6 bases and the J gene lost 2 bases, with 14 bases spanning the gap. In germline, CDR1 is MNHNS, CDR2 SASEGT. This CDR3 region has 14 residues. The CDR3 DNA reads as TGTGCCAGCAGCCAGACAGAGACCCCCTACGAGCAGTACTTC. Amino acids: CASSQTETPYEQYF.

Details on this clonotype: The junction and the germline gene differ at one end; a read error may be behind it. This rearrangement joins TRBV28 to TRBJ2-1; 7 positions match TRBD2. The CDR3 contains 15 residues. CDR1 and CDR2 (germline): MDHEN, SYDVKM. For the CDR3, the DNA is TGTGCCAGCAGTGGAGCGGGGATCTCCTACAATGGGCAGTTCTTC. It is translated as CASSGAGISYNGQFF. The variable domain in full, completed from reference TRBV28 and TRBJ2-1, reads DVKVTQSSRYLVKRTGEKVFLECVQDMDHENMFWYRQDPGLGLRLIYFSYDVKMKEKGDIPEGYSVSREKKERFSLILESASTNQTSMYLCASSGAGISYNGQFFGPGTRLTVL.

This clonotype was counted between two and nine times. This chain uses TRBV7-8 with TRBJ2-3; TRBD1 or TRBD2 may be the D gene (6 bases each). Looked up from germline, CDR1 is SGHVS and CDR2 is FQNEAQ. Between the trimmed V and J ends, which lost 5 bases and 6 bases, there was a span of 18 bases. The CDR3 consists of 15 residues. The CDR3 reads CASSIIALGGDTQYF. The CDR3, as DNA: TGTGCCAGCAGCATCATAGCTCTAGGGGGGGATACGCAGTATTTT.

For this clonotype: No conserved phenylalanine or tryptophan ends this CDR3, so it is likely a read error. The chain combines TRBV28 with TRBJ2-7; D is tentatively TRBD1 or TRBD2 (5 bases each). Germline V lookup: CDR1 MDHEN, CDR2 SYDVKM. The CDR3 consists of 15 residues. Trimming removed 3 bases at V and 2 bases at J, with 14 bases between. The CDR3 region has the DNA TGTGCCAGCAGTTTTAATGTGAGGGGAGCCTACGAGCAGTACCTC. Its translation: CASSFNVRGAYEQYL.

The rearrangement links TRBV12-3 or TRBV12-4 to TRBJ2-5; D possibly matches TRBD1 or TRBD2 (5 bases each). V gave up 6 bases and J gave up 1 base, with 12 bases separating them. This CDR3 region has 14 residues. The chain's CDR3 is CASSRDGVQETQYF. The DNA for the CDR3 is TGTGCCAGCAGCCGGGACGGGGTCCAAGAGACCCAGTACTTC.

This clonotype was found many times. The genes are TRBV2 and TRBJ2-1, with D tentatively TRBD2 (7 bases). This CDR3 has 17 amino acids. Trimming cost V 4 bases and J 2 bases, with 18 bases left between them. Germline CDR1 reads SNHLY; CDR2 reads FYNNEI. CDR3 DNA sequence: TGTGCCAGCAGTGGGAGGGGGGGCGATTACCCCTACAATGAGCAGTTCTTC. Translation gives CASSGRGGDYPYNEQFF.

Ten or more counts support this clonotype. The chain carries TRBV4-1 and TRBJ2-7, with 9 bases matching TRBD1. Germline V gives CDR1 MGHRA, CDR2 YSYEKL. J was trimmed by 5 bases and V by 1 base; bases with no gene match: 6. The CDR3 loop spans 15 amino acids. CDR3 bases: TGCGCCAGCAGCCAAGCCGGGACAGGGTGGAACGAGCAGTACTTC. This translates into CASSQAGTGWNEQYF.

This clonotype occurred many times. The chain recombines TRBV3-1 with TRBJ2-7; 11 bases match TRBD2. The CDR3 loop spans 15 amino acids. V shed 4 bases, J shed 2 bases, and the junction held 4 bases outside the gene matches. In germline, CDR1 is LGHDT, CDR2 YNNKEL (reference sequence). The DNA of the CDR3 is TGTGCCAGCAGCCCCGGACTAGCGGGTGCCTACGAGCAGTACTTC. As protein: CASSPGLAGAYEQYF.

CDR3 region: CATSDTRANGYTF. CDR3 sequence (DNA): TGTGCCACCAGTGATACCCGGGCCAACGGCTACACCTTC. The chain carries TRBV24-1 and TRBJ1-2; unclear D gene. The ends were cut back, 3 bases at V and 8 bases at J, with 12 bases in the middle. CDR1 and CDR2 from the germline V gene are KGHDR and SFDVKD. The CDR3 totals 13 residues.

This clonotype was counted many times. This chain uses TRBV30 with TRBJ2-7, with a possible D match to TRBD1 (6 bases). Trimming took off 8 bases at V and 6 bases at J, with 17 bases between the two ends. Germline assignment: CDR1 GTSNPN and CDR2 SVGIG (reference sequence). CDR3 length equals 12 residues. DNA of the CDR3: TGTGCCGGGAAATTGGGGGCAGGCGAGCAGTACTTC. This gives the protein CAGKLGAGEQYF.